This passage covers 25 T cell receptor beta chains from one sample sequenced in a study of blood T cell repertoires in COVID-19. Assay: immunoSEQ multiplex PCR; the TCRdb copy retains only in-frame clones and omits some. In the table there are about 380,000 clones, less than 85% of which are singletons. The sample comprised peripheral blood. Source of these receptors: a woman aged 18-29 years with acute or convalescent COVID-19.

The J gene is TRBJ1-5, the V gene TRBV19, with D hard to call. Germline V gene lookup returns CDR1 LNHDA and CDR2 SQIVND (reference sequence). V was trimmed by 5 bases and J by 11 bases, leaving 13 bases between them. This CDR3 spans 12 amino acids. CDR3 bases: TGTGCCAGTAGTCCGCGGATCGGCTCCCAGCATTTT. It specifies CASSPRIGSQHF.

The rearrangement uses TRBV5-5 and TRBJ1-2; 7 bases line up with TRBD1. The germline V gene has CDR1 SGHKS and CDR2 YYEKEE (reference sequence). V shed 4 bases, J shed 0 bases, and the junction held 3 bases outside the gene matches. This CDR3 is built from 14 residues. CDR3 DNA: TGTGCCAGCAGCCCCGGACAGGCTAACTATGGCTACACCTTC. It specifies CASSPGQANYGYTF.

This chain links TRBV29-1 with TRBJ2-2, with 11 nucleotides matching TRBD1. Germline CDR1 SQVTM, CDR2 ANQGSEA. CDR3 length: 15 amino acids. J was trimmed by 5 bases and V by 4 bases; bases with no gene match: 6. The CDR3 nucleotides read TGCAGCGTTGTCCCGGGACAGGGGGGGACCGGGGAGCTGTTTTTT. Translated, it gives CSVVPGQGGTGELFF.

The V gene is TRBV5-1, the J gene TRBJ1-6; D may be TRBD1 (6 bases). The V end lost 1 base, the J end lost 5 bases, and 10 bases lay between the germline ends. From germline, CDR1 is SGHRS and CDR2 YFSETQ. The CDR3 sequence is 15 residues long. The CDR3 bases are TGCGCCAGCAGCTTGCAGGGGCCTAATAATTCACCCCTCCACTTT. Amino acids: CASSLQGPNNSPLHF.

J is TRBJ1-2 and V is TRBV19; TRBD1 might be the D (6 bases). Germline lookup yields CDR1 LNHDA and CDR2 SQIVND (reference sequence). This CDR3 has 18 residues. The V gene lost 1 base and the J gene lost 1 base, with 19 bases spanning the gap. CDR3 loop: CASSIGPVRGAYNYGYTF. CDR3 sequence (DNA): TGTGCCAGTAGTATAGGTCCGGTTCGGGGGGCGTATAACTATGGCTACACCTTC.

This chain connects TRBV4-2 to TRBJ2-1; 8 bases align to TRBD2. The germline CDR1 and CDR2 sequences are LGHNA and YNFKEQ. Germline trimming cut 4 bases from V and 1 base from J; bases unmatched to any gene: 9. The CDR3 is made up of 17 amino acids. CDR3 region: CASSPNPGGVSYNEQFF. The CDR3 region has the DNA TGTGCCAGCAGCCCGAATCCCGGGGGGGTTTCCTACAATGAGCAGTTCTTC.

The DNA of the CDR3 is TGTGCCAGCAGCCCCAGGGGCCTACAGATAAATCAGCCCCAGCATTTT. Translated: CASSPRGLQINQPQHF. The V and J genes are TRBV28 and TRBJ1-5, with D perhaps TRBD1 (6 bases). The ends were cut back, 6 bases at V and 4 bases at J, with 19 bases in the middle. Germline CDR1 is MDHEN and CDR2 is SYDVKM. The CDR3 covers 16 residues.

The V and J genes are TRBV6-2 or TRBV6-3 and TRBJ2-7; TRBD2 is a possible D gene (6 bases). The germline gives CDR1 MNHEY, CDR2 SVGEGT. The CDR3 runs to 15 residues. V was trimmed by 5 bases and J by 4 bases, leaving 18 bases between them. CDR3 sequence reads: CASSPGTLGIYEQYF. The CDR3 bases are TGTGCCAGCAGTCCCGGGACTCTAGGGATATACGAGCAGTACTTC.

The rearrangement joins TRBV6-5 to TRBJ2-7; maybe TRBD2 (6 bases). Germline CDR1 reads MNHEY; CDR2 reads SVGAGI. The CDR3 runs 12 residues. Deletions cut 2 bases from V and 6 bases from J, with 8 bases between. CDR3 in amino acids: CASSYAGREQYF. The CDR3, as DNA: TGTGCCAGCAGTTACGCGGGGCGCGAGCAGTACTTC.

J is TRBJ1-5 and V is TRBV5-1, with D perhaps matching TRBD1 (5 bases). In germline, CDR1 is SGHRS, CDR2 YFSETQ. CDR3 size: 16 residues. V was pared by 6 bases and J by 3 bases, with 19 bases between. The chain's CDR3 is CASTIKKGPLNQPQHF. The CDR3 region has the DNA TGCGCCAGCACCATTAAAAAGGGGCCCCTCAATCAGCCCCAGCATTTT.

Concerning this clone itself: This CDR3 is also generated by other DNA sequences in the sample. V and J are TRBV12-3 or TRBV12-4 and TRBJ1-2; TRBD1 matches at 7 bases. V lost 5 bases and J lost 5; bases outside the gene matches: 5. The CDR3 is 13 amino acids. As DNA, the CDR3 is TGTGCCAGCAGTCCTGGGACAGTTTATGGCTACACCTTC. This translates into CASSPGTVYGYTF.

V and J are TRBV6-6 and TRBJ2-1, with D possibly TRBD2 on 7 matching bases. This CDR3 is built from 14 residues. The germline gives CDR1 MNHNY, CDR2 SVGAGI (reference sequence). CDR3 DNA: TGTGCAGTCTCGGGGGCGGGGGACTACAATGAGCAGTTCTTC. Encoded protein: CAVSGAGDYNEQFF.

V gene TRBV30 combines with J gene TRBJ1-1, with D perhaps matching TRBD1 (5 bases). Trimming stripped 5 bases from V and 7 bases from J, with 14 bases between. The germline CDR1 and CDR2 sequences are GTSNPN and SVGIG (reference sequence). CDR3 length equals 12 residues. CDR3 sequence: CAWHRGYGEAFF. CDR3 bases: TGTGCCTGGCACCGGGGGTACGGTGAAGCTTTCTTT.

V usage is TRBV2 and J usage is TRBJ1-1; maybe TRBD1 (5 bases). Trimming removed 1 base at V and 7 bases at J, with 13 bases between. Germline CDR1 reads SNHLY; CDR2 reads FYNNEI. The CDR3 contains 14 residues. CDR3 protein: CASSEVGGNGEAFF. In DNA, the CDR3 is TGTGCCAGCAGTGAAGTCGGGGGAAATGGTGAAGCTTTCTTT.

This clone appeared a single time. The V call is TRBV7-9, the J call TRBJ1-1, with D unclear. The CDR3 length is 14 residues. The V and J ends lost 3 bases and 4 bases respectively, with 12 bases between them. Germline V gene lookup returns CDR1 SEHNR and CDR2 FQNEAQ (reference sequence). CDR3 in amino acids: CASSLTASGTEAFF. Written as DNA, the CDR3 is TGTGCCAGCAGCTTGACGGCATCGGGCACTGAAGCTTTCTTT. Combining the CDR3 with reference TRBV7-9 and TRBJ1-1 gives the whole variable domain DTGVSQNPRHKITKRGQNVTFRCDPISEHNRLYWYRQTLGQGPEFLTYFQNEAQLEKSRLLSDRFSAERPKGSFSTLEIQRTEQGDSAMYLCASSLTASGTEAFFGQGTRLTVV.

Only one count was recorded for this clone. This chain connects TRBV7-6 to TRBJ2-6, with TRBD1 as a possible D gene (6 bases). Trimming removed 3 bases at V and 0 bases at J, with 18 bases between. CDR1 and CDR2 from the germline V gene are SGHVS and FNYEAQ. The CDR3 is 19 residues long. CDR3 in amino acids: CASSFGSGDRYSGANVLTF. CDR3 nucleotides: TGTGCCAGCAGCTTTGGGTCAGGGGACCGGTACTCTGGGGCCAACGTCCTGACTTTC.

This chain uses TRBV5-4 with TRBJ1-1; D is uncertain. V lost 0 bases and J lost 4, with 13 bases in between. The CDR3 has 15 amino acids. The germline CDR1 and CDR2 sequences are SGHNT and YYREEE (reference sequence). CDR3 bases: TGTGCCAGCAGCTTGGATGGAGGAGTCGGCACTGAAGCTTTCTTT. Translating gives CASSLDGGVGTEAFF.

The chain uses TRBV29-1 and TRBJ1-1; 8 bases match TRBD1. V lost 4 bases to trimming and J lost 4 bases; unmatched junction nucleotides: 5. The germline gives CDR1 SQVTM, CDR2 ANQGSEA. The CDR3 totals 13 residues. DNA for the CDR3: TGCAGCGTTGTTCACAGGGGGGGCACTGAAGCTTTCTTT. This encodes CSVVHRGGTEAFF.

The CDR3 DNA follows: TGTGCCAGCAGGGCCACCGGGACACCTTCCTACAATGAGCAGTTCTTC. This sequence encodes CASRATGTPSYNEQFF. This rearrangement joins TRBV13 to TRBJ2-1, with D possibly TRBD1 on 6 matching bases. CDR3 length equals 16 residues. With 6 bases removed from V and 1 base from J, the gap between germline ends came to 16 bases. Germline values: CDR1 PRHDT, CDR2 FYEKMQ (reference sequence).

V is TRBV27 and J is TRBJ1-1, with a weak D call TRBD1 (6 bases). Between the trimmed V and J ends, which lost 2 bases and 3 bases, there was a span of 10 bases. Germline CDR1 is MNHEY and CDR2 is SMNVEV (reference sequence). This CDR3 is built from 14 residues. In nucleotides, the CDR3 is TGTGCCAGCAGTTTAGGAGGGGGGGACACTGAAGCTTTCTTT. Translating it yields CASSLGGGDTEAFF.

The chain employs TRBV3-1 (or the pseudogene TRBV3-2) and TRBJ2-3; 15 bases align to TRBD2. Germline V gene lookup returns CDR1 LGHDT and CDR2 YNNKEL (reference sequence). V shed 4 bases and J 3 bases; nucleotides not matched to a gene: 11. The CDR3 is 19 residues long. The CDR3 here is CASSPGLAGGPIKTDTQYF. The CDR3 bases are TGTGCCAGCAGCCCAGGACTAGCGGGAGGGCCGATTAAAACAGATACGCAGTATTTT.

V is TRBV29-1 and J is TRBJ1-1; a possible D gene is TRBD1 (6 bases). CDR1 and CDR2 (germline): SQVTM, ANQGSEA. The length of the CDR3 is 15 residues. V was shortened by 6 bases and J by 3 bases, with 20 bases between the two germline ends. The CDR3 loop is CSVTGTPYPDTEAFF. CDR3 DNA sequence: TGCAGCGTCACCGGGACACCCTATCCGGACACTGAAGCTTTCTTT.

The rearrangement links TRBV5-6 to TRBJ2-3; TRBD1 matches at 9 bases. The CDR3 runs to 15 residues. In germline, CDR1 is SGHDT, CDR2 YYEEEE. The V segment lost 0 bases and the J segment 5 bases; nucleotides outside the gene matches: 4. The CDR3: CASSLAGTGIDTQYF. The CDR3 nucleotides read TGTGCCAGCAGCTTGGCGGGGACAGGGATAGATACGCAGTATTTT.

The chain has TRBV28 and TRBJ2-7, with no clear D. The CDR3 is 14 residues long. The V gene lost 4 bases and the J gene lost 0 bases, with 10 bases spanning the gap. Looked up from germline, CDR1 is MDHEN and CDR2 is SYDVKM. The CDR3 sequence is CASSWAHLSYEQYF. In DNA, the CDR3 is TGTGCCAGCAGTTGGGCCCACCTCTCCTACGAGCAGTACTTC.

The rearrangement uses TRBV28 and TRBJ1-6, with 11 bases that match TRBD1. Germline-derived CDR1 and CDR2 are MDHEN and SYDVKM. After removal of 6 bases from V and 10 bases from J, the junction contained 11 bases not matched to a gene. The length of the CDR3 is 16 residues. Here the CDR3 reads CASRLTWTGGRSPLHF. CDR3 sequence (DNA): TGTGCCAGCAGGCTAACCTGGACAGGGGGCAGATCACCCCTCCACTTT.